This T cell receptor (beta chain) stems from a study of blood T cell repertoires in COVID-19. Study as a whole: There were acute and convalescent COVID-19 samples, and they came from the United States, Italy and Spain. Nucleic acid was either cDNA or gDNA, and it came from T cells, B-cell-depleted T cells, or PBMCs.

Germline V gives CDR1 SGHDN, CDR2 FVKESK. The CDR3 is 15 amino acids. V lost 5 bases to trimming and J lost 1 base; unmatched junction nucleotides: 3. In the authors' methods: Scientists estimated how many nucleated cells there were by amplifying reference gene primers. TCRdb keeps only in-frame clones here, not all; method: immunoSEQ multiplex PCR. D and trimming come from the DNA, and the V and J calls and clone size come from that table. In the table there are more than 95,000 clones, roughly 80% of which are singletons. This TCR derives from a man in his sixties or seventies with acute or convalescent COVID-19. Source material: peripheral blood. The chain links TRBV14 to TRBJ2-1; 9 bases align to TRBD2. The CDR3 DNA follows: TGTGCCAGCAGCTTTGGACTAGCGTCCTACAATGAGCAGTTCTTC. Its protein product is CASSFGLASYNEQFF.